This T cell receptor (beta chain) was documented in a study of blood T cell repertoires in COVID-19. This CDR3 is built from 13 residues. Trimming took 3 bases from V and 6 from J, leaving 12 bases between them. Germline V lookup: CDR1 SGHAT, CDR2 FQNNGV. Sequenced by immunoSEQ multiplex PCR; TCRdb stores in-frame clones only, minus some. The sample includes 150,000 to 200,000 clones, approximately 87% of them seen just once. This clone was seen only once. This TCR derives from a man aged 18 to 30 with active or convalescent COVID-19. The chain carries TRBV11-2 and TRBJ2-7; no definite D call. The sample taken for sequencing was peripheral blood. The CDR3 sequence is CASSLEISSEQYF. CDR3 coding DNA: TGTGCCAGCAGCTTGGAGATTAGTTCCGAGCAGTACTTC.